A single sample gave rise to the 3 T cell receptor beta chains below, sequenced in a study of blood T cell repertoires in COVID-19. Sequencing was performed with immunoSEQ multiplex PCR; in TCRdb, only in-frame clones are kept and a portion is missing. The sample lists 250,000 to 350,000 clones, about 90% occurring once. Material for sequencing was peripheral blood. These receptors were collected from a man aged 18 to 29 who had recovered from COVID-19.

The chain couples TRBV5-1 to TRBJ1-2; no firm D call. V lost 0 bases to trimming and J lost 0 bases, with 3 bases between them. The CDR3 totals 13 residues. Germline V gene lookup returns CDR1 SGHRS and CDR2 YFSETQ. The CDR3 coding sequence is TGCGCCAGCAGCTTGGACACTAACTATGGCTACACCTTC. Protein: CASSLDTNYGYTF.

This clone was seen just once. Other DNA sequences in this specimen translate into the identical CDR3. The chain recombines TRBV5-1 with TRBJ2-3, with D perhaps matching TRBD1 (6 bases). Per germline, CDR1 SGHRS and CDR2 YFSETQ. The germline V and J ends were trimmed by 4 bases and 0 bases, with 9 bases remaining between them. The CDR3 has 14 amino acids. The DNA of the CDR3 is TGCGCCAGCAGCGGACAGACTAGCACAGATACGCAGTATTTT. It specifies CASSGQTSTDTQYF.

The V call is TRBV7-2, the J call TRBJ2-7; 7 bases fit TRBD1. J gave up 4 bases and V 5 bases, and 11 bases lay outside the gene matches. Germline V lookup: CDR1 SGHTA, CDR2 FQGNSA. This CDR3 region has 15 residues. DNA for the CDR3: TGTGCCAGCAGCCCTTTTGGACAGGCCCTTTACGAGCAGTACTTC. Protein product: CASSPFGQALYEQYF.